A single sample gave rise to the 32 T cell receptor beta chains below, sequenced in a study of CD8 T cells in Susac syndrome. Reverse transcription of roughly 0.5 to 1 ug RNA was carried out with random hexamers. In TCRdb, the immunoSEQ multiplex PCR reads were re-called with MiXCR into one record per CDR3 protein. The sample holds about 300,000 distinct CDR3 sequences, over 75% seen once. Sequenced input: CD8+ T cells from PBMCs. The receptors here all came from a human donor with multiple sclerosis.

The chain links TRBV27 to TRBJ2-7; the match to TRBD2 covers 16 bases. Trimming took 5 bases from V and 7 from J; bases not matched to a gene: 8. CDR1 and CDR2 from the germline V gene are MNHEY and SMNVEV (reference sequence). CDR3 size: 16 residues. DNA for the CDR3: TGTGCCAGCAGTCCTCCGGGACTAGCGGGAGGGATGGAGCAGTACTTC. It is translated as CASSPPGLAGGMEQYF.

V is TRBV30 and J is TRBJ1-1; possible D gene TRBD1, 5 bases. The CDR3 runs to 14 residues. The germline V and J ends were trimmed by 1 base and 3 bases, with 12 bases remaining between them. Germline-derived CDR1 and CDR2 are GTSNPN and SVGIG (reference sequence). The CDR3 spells CAWSEIRGDTEAFF. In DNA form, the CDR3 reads TGTGCCTGGAGTGAAATTAGGGGTGACACTGAAGCTTTCTTT.

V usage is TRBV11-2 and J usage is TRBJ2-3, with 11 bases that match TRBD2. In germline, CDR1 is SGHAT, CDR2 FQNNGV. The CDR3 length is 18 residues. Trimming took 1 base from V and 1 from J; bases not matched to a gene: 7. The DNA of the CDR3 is TGTGCCAGCAGCTTAGGGCTATTAGCGGGAGGGGGCACAGATACGCAGTATTTT. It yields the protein CASSLGLLAGGGTDTQYF.

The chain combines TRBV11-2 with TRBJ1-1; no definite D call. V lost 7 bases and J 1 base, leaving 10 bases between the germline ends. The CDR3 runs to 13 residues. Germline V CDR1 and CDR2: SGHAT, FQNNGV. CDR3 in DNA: TGTGCCAGCACGGGTCTATCGAACACTGAAGCTTTCTTT. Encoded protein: CASTGLSNTEAFF.

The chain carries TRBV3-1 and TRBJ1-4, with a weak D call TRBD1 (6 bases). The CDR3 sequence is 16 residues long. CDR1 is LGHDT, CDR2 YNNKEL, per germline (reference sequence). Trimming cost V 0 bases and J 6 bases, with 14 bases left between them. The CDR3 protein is CASSQDPRGFDEKLFF. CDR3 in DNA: TGTGCCAGCAGCCAAGATCCTAGGGGGTTCGATGAAAAACTGTTTTTT.

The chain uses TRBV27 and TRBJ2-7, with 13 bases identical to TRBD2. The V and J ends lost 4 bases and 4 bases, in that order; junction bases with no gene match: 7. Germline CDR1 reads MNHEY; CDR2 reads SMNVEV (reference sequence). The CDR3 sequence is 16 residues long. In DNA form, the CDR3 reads TGTGCCAGCAGTTCGTCCTGGACTAGCGGGAGATACGAGCAGTACTTC. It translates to CASSSSWTSGRYEQYF.

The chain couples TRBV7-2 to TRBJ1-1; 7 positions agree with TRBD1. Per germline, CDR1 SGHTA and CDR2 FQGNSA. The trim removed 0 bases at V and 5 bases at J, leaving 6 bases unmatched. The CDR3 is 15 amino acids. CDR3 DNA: TGTGCCAGCAGCTTAGCGATGGGACAGAGGACTGAAGCTTTCTTT. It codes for CASSLAMGQRTEAFF. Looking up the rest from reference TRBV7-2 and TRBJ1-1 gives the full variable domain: GAGVSQSPSNKVTEKGKDVELRCDPISGHTALYWYRQSLGQGLEFLIYFQGNSAPDKSGLPSDRFSAERTGGSVSTLTIQRTQQEDSAVYLCASSLAMGQRTEAFFGQGTRLTVV.

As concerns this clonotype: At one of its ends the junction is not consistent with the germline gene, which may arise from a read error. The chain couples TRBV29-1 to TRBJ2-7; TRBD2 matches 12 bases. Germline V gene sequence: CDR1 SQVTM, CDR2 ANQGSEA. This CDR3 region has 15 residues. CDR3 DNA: TGCAGCGTTGTAACTAGCGGGAGGTCTACCTACGAGCAGCACTTC. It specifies CSVVTSGRSTYEQHF.

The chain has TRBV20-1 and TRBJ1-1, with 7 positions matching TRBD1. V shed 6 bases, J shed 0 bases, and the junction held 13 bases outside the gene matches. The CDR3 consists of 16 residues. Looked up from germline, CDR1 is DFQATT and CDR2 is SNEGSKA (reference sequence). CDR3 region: CSASKVGTDMNTEAFF. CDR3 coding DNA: TGCAGTGCATCGAAAGTCGGGACAGACATGAACACTGAAGCTTTCTTT.

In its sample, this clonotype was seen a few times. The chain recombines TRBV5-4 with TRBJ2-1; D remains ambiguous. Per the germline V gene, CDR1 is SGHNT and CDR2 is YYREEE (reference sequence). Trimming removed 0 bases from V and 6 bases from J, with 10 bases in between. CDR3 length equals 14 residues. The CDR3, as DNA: TGTGCCAGCAGCTTGGCAGCCATCCCCAATGAGCAGTTCTTC. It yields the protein CASSLAAIPNEQFF.

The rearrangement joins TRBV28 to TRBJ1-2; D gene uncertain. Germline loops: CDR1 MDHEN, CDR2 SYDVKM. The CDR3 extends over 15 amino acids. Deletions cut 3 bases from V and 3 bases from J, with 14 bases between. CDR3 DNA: TGTGCCAGCAGTTTTTACGACTCCCGGGACTATGGCTACACCTTC. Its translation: CASSFYDSRDYGYTF.

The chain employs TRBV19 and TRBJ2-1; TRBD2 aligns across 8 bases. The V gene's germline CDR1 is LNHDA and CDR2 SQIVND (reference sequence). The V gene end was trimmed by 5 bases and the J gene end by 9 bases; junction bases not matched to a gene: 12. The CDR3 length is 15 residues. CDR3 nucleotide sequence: TGTGCCAGTAGTCCCCGGGAAATAGCGGGACCTGAGCAGTTCTTC. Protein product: CASSPREIAGPEQFF. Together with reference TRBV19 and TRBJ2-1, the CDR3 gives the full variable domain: DGGITQSPKYLFRKEGQNVTLSCEQNLNHDAMYWYRQDPGQGLRLIYYSQIVNDFQKGDIAEGYSVSREKKESFPLTVTSAQKNPTAFYLCASSPREIAGPEQFFGPGTRLTVL.

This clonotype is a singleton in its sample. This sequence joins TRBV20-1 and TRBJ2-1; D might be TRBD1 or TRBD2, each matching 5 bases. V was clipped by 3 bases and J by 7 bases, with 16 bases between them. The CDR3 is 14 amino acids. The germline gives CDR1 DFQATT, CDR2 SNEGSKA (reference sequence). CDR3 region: CSASRTPRGNEQFF. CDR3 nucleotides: TGCAGTGCTAGCCGGACACCTCGGGGAAATGAGCAGTTCTTC.

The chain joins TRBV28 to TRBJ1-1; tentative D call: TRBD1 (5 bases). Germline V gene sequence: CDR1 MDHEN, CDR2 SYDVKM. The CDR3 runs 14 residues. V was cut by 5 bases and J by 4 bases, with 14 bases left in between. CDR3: CASSPRQTSTEAFF. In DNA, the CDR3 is TGTGCCAGCAGTCCCAGACAGACAAGCACTGAAGCTTTCTTT.

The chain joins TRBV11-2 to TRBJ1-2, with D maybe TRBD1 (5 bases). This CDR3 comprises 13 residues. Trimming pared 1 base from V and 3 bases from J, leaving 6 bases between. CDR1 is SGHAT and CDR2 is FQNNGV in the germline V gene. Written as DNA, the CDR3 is TGTGCCAGCAGCTTAGGGACACACTATGGCTACACCTTC. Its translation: CASSLGTHYGYTF.

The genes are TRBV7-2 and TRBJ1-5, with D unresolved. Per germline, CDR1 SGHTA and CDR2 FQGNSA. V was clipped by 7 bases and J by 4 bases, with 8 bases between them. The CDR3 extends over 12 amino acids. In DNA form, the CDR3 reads TGTGCCAGCACCCACTTAAATCAGCCCCAGCATTTT. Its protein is CASTHLNQPQHF.

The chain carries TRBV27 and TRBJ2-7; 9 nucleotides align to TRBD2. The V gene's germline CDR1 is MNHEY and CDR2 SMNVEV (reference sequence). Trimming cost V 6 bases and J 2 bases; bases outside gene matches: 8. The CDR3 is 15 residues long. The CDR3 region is CASRILAGAAYEQYF. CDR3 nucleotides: TGTGCCAGCAGGATACTAGCGGGCGCTGCCTACGAGCAGTACTTC.

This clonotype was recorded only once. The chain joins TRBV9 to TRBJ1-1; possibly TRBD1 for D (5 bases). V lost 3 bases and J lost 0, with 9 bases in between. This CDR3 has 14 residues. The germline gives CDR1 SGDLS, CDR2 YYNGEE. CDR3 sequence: CASSAGTMNTEAFF. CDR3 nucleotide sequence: TGTGCCAGCAGCGCAGGGACTATGAACACTGAAGCTTTCTTT.

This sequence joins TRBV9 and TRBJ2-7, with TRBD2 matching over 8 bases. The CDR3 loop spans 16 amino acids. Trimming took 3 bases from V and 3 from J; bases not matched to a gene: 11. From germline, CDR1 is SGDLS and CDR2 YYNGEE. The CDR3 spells CASSEGLGYGSYEQYF. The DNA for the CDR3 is TGTGCCAGCAGCGAGGGACTAGGCTACGGGAGCTACGAGCAGTACTTC.

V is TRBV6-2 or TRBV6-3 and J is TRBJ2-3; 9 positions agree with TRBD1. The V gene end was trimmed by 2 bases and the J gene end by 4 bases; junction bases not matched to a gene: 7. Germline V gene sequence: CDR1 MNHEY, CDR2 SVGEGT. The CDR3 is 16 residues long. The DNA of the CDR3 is TGTGCCAGCAGTTACCAGGAAGGACAGGGGCCAGATACGCAGTATTTT. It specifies CASSYQEGQGPDTQYF.

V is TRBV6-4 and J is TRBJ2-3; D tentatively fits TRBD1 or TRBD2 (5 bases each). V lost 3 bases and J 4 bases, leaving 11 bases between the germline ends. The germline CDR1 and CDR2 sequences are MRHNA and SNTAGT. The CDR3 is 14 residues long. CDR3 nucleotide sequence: TGTGCCAGCAGTGAAGGACTGGGGCCAGATACGCAGTATTTT. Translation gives CASSEGLGPDTQYF.

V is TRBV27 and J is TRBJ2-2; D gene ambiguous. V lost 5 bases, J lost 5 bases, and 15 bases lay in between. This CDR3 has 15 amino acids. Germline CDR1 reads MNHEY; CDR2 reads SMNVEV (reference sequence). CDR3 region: CASSPAFRVTGELFF. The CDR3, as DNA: TGTGCCAGCAGTCCGGCCTTTCGGGTTACCGGGGAGCTGTTTTTT.

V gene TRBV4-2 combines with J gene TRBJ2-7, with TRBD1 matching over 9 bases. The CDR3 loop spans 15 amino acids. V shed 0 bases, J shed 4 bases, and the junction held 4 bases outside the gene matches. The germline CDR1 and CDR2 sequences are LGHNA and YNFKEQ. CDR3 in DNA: TGTGCCAGCAGCCAAGAGGGGACAGGGCAATACGAGCAGTACTTC. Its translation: CASSQEGTGQYEQYF.

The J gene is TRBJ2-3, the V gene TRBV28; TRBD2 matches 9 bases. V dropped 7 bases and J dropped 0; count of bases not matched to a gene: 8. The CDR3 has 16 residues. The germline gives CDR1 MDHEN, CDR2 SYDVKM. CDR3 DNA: TGTGCCAGCATTGCGCTAGCGGGACCTAGCACAGATACGCAGTATTTT. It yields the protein CASIALAGPSTDTQYF.

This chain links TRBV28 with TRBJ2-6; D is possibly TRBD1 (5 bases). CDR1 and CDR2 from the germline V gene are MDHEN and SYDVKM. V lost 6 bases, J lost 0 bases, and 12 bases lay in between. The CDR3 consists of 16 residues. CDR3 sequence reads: CASRGPDPSGANVLTF. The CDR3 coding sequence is TGTGCCAGCAGGGGGCCTGACCCCTCTGGGGCCAACGTCCTGACTTTC. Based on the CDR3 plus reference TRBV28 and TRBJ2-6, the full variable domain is DVKVTQSSRYLVKRTGEKVFLECVQDMDHENMFWYRQDPGLGLRLIYFSYDVKMKEKGDIPEGYSVSREKKERFSLILESASTNQTSMYLCASRGPDPSGANVLTFGAGSRLTVL.

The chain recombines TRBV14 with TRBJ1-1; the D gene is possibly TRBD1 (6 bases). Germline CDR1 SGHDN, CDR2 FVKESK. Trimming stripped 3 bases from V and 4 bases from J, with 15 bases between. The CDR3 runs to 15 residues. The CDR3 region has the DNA TGTGCCAGCAGCCAGCTGGACAGCGGGGGCACTGAAGCTTTCTTT. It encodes CASSQLDSGGTEAFF.

This CDR3 reads CASSVEGLPFYEQYF. CDR3 in DNA: TGTGCCAGCAGCGTAGAGGGGCTTCCCTTCTACGAGCAGTACTTC. The chain recombines TRBV9 with TRBJ2-7, with D maybe TRBD1 (5 bases). Looked up from germline, CDR1 is SGDLS and CDR2 is YYNGEE. V dropped 0 bases and J dropped 3 bases, with 13 bases sitting between them. This CDR3 spans 15 amino acids.

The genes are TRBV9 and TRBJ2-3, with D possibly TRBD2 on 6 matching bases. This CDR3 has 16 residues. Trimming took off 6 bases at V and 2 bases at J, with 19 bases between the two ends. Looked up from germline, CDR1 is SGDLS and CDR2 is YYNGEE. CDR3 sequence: CASTQDPREPTDTQYF. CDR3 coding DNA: TGTGCCAGCACCCAAGACCCCCGGGAGCCCACAGATACGCAGTATTTT.

CDR3 sequence reads: CASSVADGWEYNTDTQYF. The CDR3 bases are TGTGCCAGCAGCGTAGCCGACGGGTGGGAGTATAACACAGATACGCAGTATTTT. The J gene is TRBJ2-3, the V gene TRBV9, with D perhaps TRBD2 (5 bases). Germline V gene sequence: CDR1 SGDLS, CDR2 YYNGEE. The CDR3 sequence is 18 residues long. V gave up 0 bases and J gave up 2 bases, with 19 bases separating them.

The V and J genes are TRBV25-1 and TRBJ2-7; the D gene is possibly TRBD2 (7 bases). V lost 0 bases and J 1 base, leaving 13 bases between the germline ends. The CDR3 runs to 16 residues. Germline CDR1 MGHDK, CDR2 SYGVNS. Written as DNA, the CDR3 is TGTGCCAGCAGTGAATATAGGGAGGGGGGGTCCTACGAGCAGTACTTC. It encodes CASSEYREGGSYEQYF.

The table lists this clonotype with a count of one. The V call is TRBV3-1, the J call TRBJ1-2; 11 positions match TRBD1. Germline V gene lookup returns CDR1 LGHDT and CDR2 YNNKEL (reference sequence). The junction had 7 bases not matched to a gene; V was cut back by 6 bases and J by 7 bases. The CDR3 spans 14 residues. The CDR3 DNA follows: TGTGCCAGCAGGCCGGACAGGGGGCATCTTGGCTACACCTTC. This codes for CASRPDRGHLGYTF.

The chain's CDR3 is CASSLGPQGGNTIYF. In nucleotides, the CDR3 is TGTGCCAGCAGTTTAGGACCACAGGGAGGAAACACCATATATTTT. The rearrangement joins TRBV12-3 or TRBV12-4 to TRBJ1-3; D is perhaps TRBD1 (6 bases). The ends were cut back, 1 base at V and 4 bases at J, with 11 bases in the middle. The CDR3 is 15 amino acids.